A single sample is the source of the 26 T cell receptor beta chains below, sequenced in a study of PD-L1 blockade in urothelial cancer (dated by TCRdb to the late 2010s). The library was built by means of the immunoSEQ multiplex PCR assay. TCRdb retrieved this table from immuneACCESS and kept in-frame rearrangements only. Not all clones are present; in checked studies, unresolved V genes account for under half, and no reason is known for the remainder. The sample profile shows approximately 79,000 clones; around 90% of them were found once. Approximately 6% of the sample is held by the ten biggest clonotypes. Sequenced material: PBMCs, taken around atezolizumab (anti-PD-L1) treatment. These receptors were obtained from a woman in her seventies with urothelial cancer.

The CDR3, as DNA: TGTGCCAGCAGTGGGGGGGCAGGGAAATACGAGCAGTACTTC. As protein: CASSGGAGKYEQYF. This chain connects TRBV6-5 to TRBJ2-7; a possible D gene is TRBD2 (7 bases). Trimming cost V 5 bases and J 4 bases, with 15 bases left between them. CDR3 length equals 14 residues. Looked up from germline, CDR1 is MNHEY and CDR2 is SVGAGI.

The CDR3 nucleotides are TGTGCCAGCTCACCACCAAACGGGGTGGATGAAAAACTGTTTTTT. Translated, it gives CASSPPNGVDEKLFF. V gene TRBV18 combines with J gene TRBJ1-4; no reliable D call. V shed 0 bases and J shed 6 bases, with 11 bases lying between them. Germline V lookup: CDR1 KGHSH, CDR2 LQKENI. The CDR3 runs to 15 residues.

The chain links TRBV19 to TRBJ1-5; D not resolved. The germline gives CDR1 LNHDA, CDR2 SQIVND (reference sequence). V was pared by 5 bases and J by 3 bases, with 14 bases between. This CDR3 has 15 residues. The CDR3 nucleotides are TGTGCCAGTAGTCGGGCTGAGGGCCCCAATCAGCCCCAGCATTTT. This translates into CASSRAEGPNQPQHF. The whole variable domain, filled in from reference TRBV19 and TRBJ1-5, reads DGGITQSPKYLFRKEGQNVTLSCEQNLNHDAMYWYRQDPGQGLRLIYYSQIVNDFQKGDIAEGYSVSREKKESFPLTVTSAQKNPTAFYLCASSRAEGPNQPQHFGDGTRLSIL.

The chain couples TRBV7-9 to TRBJ2-3; 11 bases map to TRBD2. Per germline, CDR1 SEHNR and CDR2 FQNEAQ (reference sequence). V lost 7 bases, J lost 0 bases, and 12 bases stayed unmatched. The CDR3 consists of 18 residues. The CDR3 protein is CASKGLAEARPSTDTQYF. The CDR3 DNA reads TGTGCCAGCAAGGGACTAGCGGAGGCCCGCCCTAGCACAGATACGCAGTATTTT.

The chain joins TRBV19 to TRBJ1-5, with D tentatively TRBD1 (5 bases). This CDR3 is 15 amino acids long. V was trimmed by 3 bases and J by 5 bases, leaving 14 bases between them. The germline CDR1 and CDR2 sequences are LNHDA and SQIVND (reference sequence). This chain's CDR3 is CASSMGSRGYQPQHF. CDR3 DNA sequence: TGTGCCAGTAGTATGGGGTCCCGGGGGTATCAGCCCCAGCATTTT.

The chain links TRBV7-9 to TRBJ2-2, with D uncertain. Trimming removed 5 bases from V and 10 bases from J, with 17 bases in between. CDR3 length equals 14 residues. Germline V gene data show CDR1 as SEHNR and CDR2 as FQNEAQ (reference sequence). CDR3 nucleotide sequence: TGTGCCAGCAGCCGGGTCTCGAGGTTTGAGGAGCTGTTTTTT. The encoded protein is CASSRVSRFEELFF. Combining the CDR3 with reference TRBV7-9 and TRBJ2-2 gives the whole variable domain DTGVSQNPRHKITKRGQNVTFRCDPISEHNRLYWYRQTLGQGPEFLTYFQNEAQLEKSRLLSDRFSAERPKGSFSTLEIQRTEQGDSAMYLCASSRVSRFEELFFGEGSRLTVL.

This chain joins TRBV4-3 and TRBJ2-3; 8 bases fit TRBD2. Germline V gives CDR1 LGHNA, CDR2 YSLEER. The CDR3 sequence is 21 residues long. V shed 3 bases and J 1 base; nucleotides not matched to a gene: 21. The CDR3 region is CASSQQIGTREGRRGTDTQYF. CDR3 coding DNA: TGCGCCAGCAGCCAGCAAATAGGGACTAGAGAAGGGCGCCGGGGCACAGATACGCAGTATTTT.

The genes are TRBV9 and TRBJ2-7, with 10 bases lining up with TRBD2. The CDR3 is 15 residues long. Germline lookup yields CDR1 SGDLS and CDR2 YYNGEE. V gave up 2 bases and J gave up 5 bases; unmatched junction bases: 7. For the CDR3, the DNA is TGTGCCAGCAGCGTTAGCGGGAGGCTTGCGGACGAGCAGTACTTC. This encodes CASSVSGRLADEQYF.

The J gene is TRBJ2-3, the V gene TRBV7-8, with TRBD2 matching over 9 bases. The CDR3 length is 16 residues. Trimming cost V 4 bases and J 3 bases; bases outside gene matches: 8. Germline CDR1 and CDR2: SGHVS and FQNEAQ. This CDR3 reads CASSSLAGGRTDTQYF. The CDR3 DNA sequence: TGTGCCAGCAGCTCCCTTGCGGGGGGGAGGACAGATACGCAGTATTTT.

This chain links TRBV4-1 with TRBJ2-7, with D tentatively TRBD1 (5 bases). Deletions cut 0 bases from V and 2 bases from J, with 11 bases between. Germline CDR1 is MGHRA and CDR2 is YSYEKL. The CDR3 contains 15 residues. CDR3 DNA: TGCGCCAGCAGCCAAGACCACACAGGAACCTACGAGCAGTACTTC. It yields the protein CASSQDHTGTYEQYF.

The chain combines TRBV6-6 with TRBJ1-2; 7 nucleotides line up with TRBD1. The CDR3 totals 13 residues. Trimming at V came to 7 bases and at J to 4 bases, leaving 6 bases not matched to a gene. Germline V gene lookup returns CDR1 MNHNY and CDR2 SVGAGI (reference sequence). DNA for the CDR3: TGTGCCAGCAAAACAGGGGCGACCTATGGCTACACCTTC. Its translation: CASKTGATYGYTF.

This chain links TRBV28 with TRBJ2-1; TRBD2 matches 11 bases. The CDR3 is 16 residues long. Germline values: CDR1 MDHEN, CDR2 SYDVKM. After removal of 1 base from V and 7 bases from J, the junction contained 6 bases not matched to a gene. The CDR3 coding sequence is TGTGCCAGCAGTTTATATAGCGGGAGGGCCCGTAATGAGCAGTTCTTC. It is translated as CASSLYSGRARNEQFF.

The gene calls are TRBV18 and TRBJ1-2; D is uncertain. The germline V gene encodes CDR1 KGHSH and CDR2 LQKENI. There are 15 residues in the CDR3. Trimming took 1 base from V and 4 from J, leaving 13 bases between them. CDR3 loop: CASSPRGGFGYGYTF. In nucleotides, the CDR3 is TGTGCCAGCTCACCACGGGGAGGGTTTGGCTATGGCTACACCTTC.

The chain is built from TRBV5-5 and TRBJ2-5; D is perhaps TRBD1 (6 bases). Between the trimmed V and J ends, which lost 7 bases and 4 bases, there was a span of 8 bases. CDR1 SGHKS and CDR2 YYEKEE come from the germline V gene (reference sequence). The CDR3 contains 11 residues. The CDR3 protein is CASGQTETQYF. DNA of the CDR3: TGTGCCAGCGGACAGACAGAGACCCAGTACTTC.

This chain joins TRBV5-1 and TRBJ1-4; D is perhaps TRBD1 (6 bases). The CDR3 contains 15 residues. V gave up 0 bases and J gave up 4 bases, with 10 bases separating them. Per the germline V gene, CDR1 is SGHRS and CDR2 is YFSETQ. In DNA form, the CDR3 reads TGCGCCAGCAGCTTGGGGGGGCATAGTAATGAAAAACTGTTTTTT. It encodes CASSLGGHSNEKLFF.

V usage is TRBV29-1 and J usage is TRBJ2-3, with 7 bases lining up with TRBD1. The CDR3 length is 17 residues. The V segment lost 7 bases and the J segment 2 bases; nucleotides outside the gene matches: 18. CDR1 is SQVTM and CDR2 is ANQGSEA in the germline V gene. CDR3 in DNA: TGCAGCGCCCACCGACCCCCCGGGACAGACTTCACAGATACGCAGTATTTT. Its protein product is CSAHRPPGTDFTDTQYF.

This chain uses TRBV6-5 with TRBJ1-1, with a tentative D call TRBD1 (6 bases). The V gene lost 2 bases and the J gene lost 4 bases, with 8 bases spanning the gap. This CDR3 is 13 amino acids long. In germline, CDR1 is MNHEY, CDR2 SVGAGI. CDR3 region: CASSYGRGTEAFF. The DNA for the CDR3 is TGTGCCAGCAGTTACGGCAGGGGCACTGAAGCTTTCTTT.

V and J are TRBV7-6 and TRBJ2-1; 7 positions agree with TRBD2. The trim removed 5 bases at V and 2 bases at J, leaving 9 bases unmatched. Germline V gene sequence: CDR1 SGHVS, CDR2 FNYEAQ. The CDR3 is 16 amino acids. The CDR3 is CASSPFGDYPYNEQFF. As DNA, the CDR3 is TGTGCCAGCAGCCCTTTTGGGGACTACCCCTACAATGAGCAGTTCTTC.

The rearrangement links TRBV5-6 to TRBJ1-5; 7 bases fit TRBD1. Trimming cost V 0 bases and J 2 bases; bases outside gene matches: 14. The CDR3 runs to 19 residues. Germline V gene lookup returns CDR1 SGHDT and CDR2 YYEEEE. The chain's CDR3 is CASSLGRGRGRGGNQPQHF. For the CDR3, the DNA is TGTGCCAGCAGCTTGGGAAGGGGCCGAGGCAGGGGGGGCAATCAGCCCCAGCATTTT.

The V gene is TRBV30, the J gene TRBJ2-5; D is undetermined. The CDR3 extends over 13 amino acids. Between the trimmed V and J ends, which lost 1 base and 4 bases, there was a span of 10 bases. Germline assignment: CDR1 GTSNPN and CDR2 SVGIG (reference sequence). The CDR3 loop is CAWSGDSRETQYF. The CDR3 DNA is TGTGCCTGGAGTGGAGACTCCAGAGAGACCCAGTACTTC.

The V gene is TRBV20-1, the J gene TRBJ2-7; no definite D call. Germline CDR1 DFQATT, CDR2 SNEGSKA (reference sequence). The CDR3 runs to 11 residues. The V and J ends lost 3 bases and 3 bases respectively, with 6 bases between them. CDR3 loop: CSASLVYEQYF. Written as DNA, the CDR3 is TGCAGTGCTAGTCTAGTCTACGAGCAGTACTTC.

The genes are TRBV4-1 and TRBJ2-7; D possibly corresponds to TRBD2 (5 bases). In germline, CDR1 is MGHRA, CDR2 YSYEKL. Trimming pared 0 bases from V and 6 bases from J, leaving 18 bases between. There are 16 residues in the CDR3. As DNA, the CDR3 is TGCGCCAGCAGCCAAGATGGTCTAGCCCCTTGGGGCGAGCAGTACTTC. It translates to CASSQDGLAPWGEQYF.

The chain has TRBV11-3 and TRBJ1-5; 7 bases fit TRBD1. Germline-derived CDR1 and CDR2 are SGHNT and YENEEA. The CDR3 covers 19 residues. V lost 5 bases to trimming and J lost 0 bases; unmatched junction nucleotides: 16. In DNA, the CDR3 is TGTGCCAGCAGCCTAAACAGGGGCCGTGCCGCCTATAGCAATCAGCCCCAGCATTTT. Residues: CASSLNRGRAAYSNQPQHF.

V gene TRBV28 combines with J gene TRBJ2-2, with D unresolved. Germline V lookup: CDR1 MDHEN, CDR2 SYDVKM. V was clipped by 1 base and J by 6 bases, with 3 bases between them. The CDR3 has 12 residues. The CDR3 DNA reads TGTGCCAGCAGTTTATCGTCCGGGGAGCTGTTTTTT. Translation: CASSLSSGELFF.

V and J are TRBV7-8 and TRBJ1-1; D is ambiguous. V dropped 1 base and J dropped 4 bases, with 7 bases sitting between them. Germline CDR1 reads SGHVS; CDR2 reads FQNEAQ. This CDR3 region has 13 residues. The CDR3, as DNA: TGTGCCAGCAGCTTAGGAGGGCGCACTGAAGCTTTCTTT. It codes for CASSLGGRTEAFF. The entire variable domain, with the rest obtained from reference TRBV7-8 and TRBJ1-1, is as follows: GAGVSQSPRYKVAKRGQDVALRCDPISGHVSLFWYQQALGQGPEFLTYFQNEAQLDKSGLPSDRFFAERPEGSVSTLKIQRTQQEDSAVYLCASSLGGRTEAFFGQGTRLTVV.

The chain combines TRBV18 with TRBJ1-1; D call uncertain. The CDR3 runs to 15 residues. Per the germline V gene, CDR1 is KGHSH and CDR2 is LQKENI. The V end was cut by 3 bases, the J end by 5 bases, with 16 bases between. For the CDR3, the DNA is TGTGCCAGCTCACCCTGGGTCGCCGTGGAGACTGAAGCTTTCTTT. This codes for CASSPWVAVETEAFF.